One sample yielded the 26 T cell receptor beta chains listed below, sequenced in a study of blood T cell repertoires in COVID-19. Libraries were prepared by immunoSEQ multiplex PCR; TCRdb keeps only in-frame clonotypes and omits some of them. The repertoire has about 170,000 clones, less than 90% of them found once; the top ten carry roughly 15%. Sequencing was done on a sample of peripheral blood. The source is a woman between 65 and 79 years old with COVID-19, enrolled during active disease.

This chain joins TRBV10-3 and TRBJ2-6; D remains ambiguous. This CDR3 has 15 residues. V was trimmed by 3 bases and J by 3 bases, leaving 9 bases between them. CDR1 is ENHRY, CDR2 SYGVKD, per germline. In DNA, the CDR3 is TGTGCCATCAGTGACTCGGGTGGTGGGGCCAACGTCCTGACTTTC. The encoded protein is CAISDSGGGANVLTF.

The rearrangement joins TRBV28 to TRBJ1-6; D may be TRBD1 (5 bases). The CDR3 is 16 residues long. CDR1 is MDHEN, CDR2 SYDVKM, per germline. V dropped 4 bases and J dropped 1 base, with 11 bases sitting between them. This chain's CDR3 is CASSYLGGSYNSPLHF. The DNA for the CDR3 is TGTGCCAGCAGTTACCTCGGGGGGTCCTATAATTCACCCCTCCACTTT.

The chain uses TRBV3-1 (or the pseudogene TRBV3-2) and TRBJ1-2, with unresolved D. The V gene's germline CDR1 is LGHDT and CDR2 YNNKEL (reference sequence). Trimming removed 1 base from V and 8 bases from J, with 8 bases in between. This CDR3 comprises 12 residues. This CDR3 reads CASSQVVEGYTF. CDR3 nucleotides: TGTGCCAGCAGCCAAGTTGTAGAGGGCTACACCTTC.

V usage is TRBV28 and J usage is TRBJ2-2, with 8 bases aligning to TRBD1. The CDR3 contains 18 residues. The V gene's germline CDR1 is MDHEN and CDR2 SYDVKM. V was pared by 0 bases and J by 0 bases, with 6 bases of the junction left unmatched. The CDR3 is CASSLWQGAPTNTGELFF. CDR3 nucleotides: TGTGCCAGCAGTTTATGGCAGGGGGCGCCTACGAACACCGGGGAGCTGTTTTTT.

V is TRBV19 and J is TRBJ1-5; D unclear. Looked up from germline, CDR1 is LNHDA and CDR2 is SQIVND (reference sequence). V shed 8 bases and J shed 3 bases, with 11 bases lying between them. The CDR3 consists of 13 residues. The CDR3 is CASRLSSNQPQHF. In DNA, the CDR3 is TGTGCCAGTCGTCTAAGTTCCAATCAGCCCCAGCATTTT.

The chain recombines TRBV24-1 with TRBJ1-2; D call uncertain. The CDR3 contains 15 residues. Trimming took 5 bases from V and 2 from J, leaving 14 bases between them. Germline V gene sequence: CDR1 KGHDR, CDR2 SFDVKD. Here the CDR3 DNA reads TGTGCCACCAGTGCCCCAGGCGGGTCCAACTATGGCTACACCTTC. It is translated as CATSAPGGSNYGYTF.

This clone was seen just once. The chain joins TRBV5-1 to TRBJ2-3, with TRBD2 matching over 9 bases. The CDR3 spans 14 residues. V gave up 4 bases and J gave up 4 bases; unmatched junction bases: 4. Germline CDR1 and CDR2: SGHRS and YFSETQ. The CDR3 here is CASSAGTSPDTQYF. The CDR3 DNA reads TGCGCCAGCAGCGCCGGGACTAGCCCAGATACGCAGTATTTT.

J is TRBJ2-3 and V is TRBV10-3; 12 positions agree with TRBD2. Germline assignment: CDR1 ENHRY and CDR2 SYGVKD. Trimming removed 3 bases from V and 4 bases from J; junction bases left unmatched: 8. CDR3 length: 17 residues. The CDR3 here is CAISDPRLAGASDTQYF. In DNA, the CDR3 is TGTGCCATCAGTGACCCCCGACTAGCGGGAGCTTCAGATACGCAGTATTTT.

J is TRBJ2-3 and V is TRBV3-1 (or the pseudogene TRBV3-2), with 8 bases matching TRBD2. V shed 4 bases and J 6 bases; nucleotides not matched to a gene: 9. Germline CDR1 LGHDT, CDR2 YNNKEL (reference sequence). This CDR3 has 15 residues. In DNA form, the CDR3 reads TGTGCCAGCAGCCCAGATAGCGGGGCTGGGGATACGCAGTATTTT. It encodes CASSPDSGAGDTQYF.

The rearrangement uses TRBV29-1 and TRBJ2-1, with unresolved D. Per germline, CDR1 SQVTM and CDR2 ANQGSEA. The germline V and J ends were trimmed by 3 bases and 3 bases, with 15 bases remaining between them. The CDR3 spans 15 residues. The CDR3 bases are TGCAGCGTTGACGGTCTGTCAGGTGACTACAATGAGCAGTTCTTC. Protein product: CSVDGLSGDYNEQFF.

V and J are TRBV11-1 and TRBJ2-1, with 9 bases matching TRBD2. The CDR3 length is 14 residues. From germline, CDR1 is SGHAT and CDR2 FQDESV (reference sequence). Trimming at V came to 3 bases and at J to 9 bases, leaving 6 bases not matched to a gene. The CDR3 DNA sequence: TGTGCCAGCAGCTTGGTAGCGGGAGTGGTTGAGCAGTTCTTC. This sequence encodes CASSLVAGVVEQFF.

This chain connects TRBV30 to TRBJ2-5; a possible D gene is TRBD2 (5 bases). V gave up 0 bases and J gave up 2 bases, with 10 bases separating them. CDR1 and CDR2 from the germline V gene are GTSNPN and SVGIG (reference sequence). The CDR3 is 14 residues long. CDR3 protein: CAWSVTGGQETQYF. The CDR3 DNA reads TGTGCCTGGAGTGTCACTGGCGGGCAAGAGACCCAGTACTTC.

The CDR3 DNA follows: TGTGCCAGCAGCTTAGCGGACAGGGGCAGCACTGAAGCTTTCTTT. Encoded protein: CASSLADRGSTEAFF. The gene calls are TRBV7-9 and TRBJ1-1; 9 nucleotides line up with TRBD1. The V gene end was trimmed by 0 bases and the J gene end by 4 bases; junction bases not matched to a gene: 3. The V gene's germline CDR1 is SEHNR and CDR2 FQNEAQ (reference sequence). The CDR3 extends over 15 amino acids.

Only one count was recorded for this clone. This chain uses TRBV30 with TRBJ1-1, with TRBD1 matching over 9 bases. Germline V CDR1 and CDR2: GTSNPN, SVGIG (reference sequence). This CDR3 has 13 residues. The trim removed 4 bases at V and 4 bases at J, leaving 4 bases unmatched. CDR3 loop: CAWTRTGATEAFF. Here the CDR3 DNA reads TGTGCCTGGACCCGGACAGGGGCCACTGAAGCTTTCTTT.

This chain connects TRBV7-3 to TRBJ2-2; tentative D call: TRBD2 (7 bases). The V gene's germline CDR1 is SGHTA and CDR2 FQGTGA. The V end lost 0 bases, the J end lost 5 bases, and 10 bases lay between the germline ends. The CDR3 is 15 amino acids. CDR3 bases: TGTGCCAGCAGCTTAACCGCGGGGGCGACCGGGGAGCTGTTTTTT. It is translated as CASSLTAGATGELFF.

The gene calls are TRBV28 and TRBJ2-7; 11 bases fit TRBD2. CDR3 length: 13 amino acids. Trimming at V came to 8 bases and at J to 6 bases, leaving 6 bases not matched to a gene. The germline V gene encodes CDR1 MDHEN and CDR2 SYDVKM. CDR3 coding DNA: TGTGCCAGCTGGCTAGCGGGAGGTAGCGAGCAGTACTTC. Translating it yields CASWLAGGSEQYF.

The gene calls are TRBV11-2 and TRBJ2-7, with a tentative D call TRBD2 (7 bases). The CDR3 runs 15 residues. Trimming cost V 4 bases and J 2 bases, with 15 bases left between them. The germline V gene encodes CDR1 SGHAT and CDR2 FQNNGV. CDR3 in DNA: TGTGCCAGCAGCTCGCTCGGGGGGCTCGCCTACGAGCAGTACGTC. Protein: CASSSLGGLAYEQYV.

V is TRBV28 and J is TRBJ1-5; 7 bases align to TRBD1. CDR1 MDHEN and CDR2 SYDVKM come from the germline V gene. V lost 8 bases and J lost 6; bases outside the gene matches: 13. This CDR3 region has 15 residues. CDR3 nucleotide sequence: TGTGCCAGCCTCCTTGGGGCAGGGGGAAGTCAGCCCCAGCATTTT. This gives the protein CASLLGAGGSQPQHF. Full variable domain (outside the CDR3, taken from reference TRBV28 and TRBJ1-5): DVKVTQSSRYLVKRTGEKVFLECVQDMDHENMFWYRQDPGLGLRLIYFSYDVKMKEKGDIPEGYSVSREKKERFSLILESASTNQTSMYLCASLLGAGGSQPQHFGDGTRLSIL.

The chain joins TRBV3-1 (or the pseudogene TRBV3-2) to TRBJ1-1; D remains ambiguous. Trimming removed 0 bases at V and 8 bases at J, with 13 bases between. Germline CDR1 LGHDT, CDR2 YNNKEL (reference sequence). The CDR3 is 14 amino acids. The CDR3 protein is CASSQDSARAEAFF. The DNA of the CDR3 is TGTGCCAGCAGCCAAGATAGCGCCCGAGCCGAAGCTTTCTTT.

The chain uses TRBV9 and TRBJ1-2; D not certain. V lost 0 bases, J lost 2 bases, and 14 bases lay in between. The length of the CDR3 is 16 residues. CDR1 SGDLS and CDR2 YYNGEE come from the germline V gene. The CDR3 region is CASSVAPGSGNYGYTF. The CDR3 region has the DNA TGTGCCAGCAGCGTAGCGCCGGGGTCTGGGAACTATGGCTACACCTTC.

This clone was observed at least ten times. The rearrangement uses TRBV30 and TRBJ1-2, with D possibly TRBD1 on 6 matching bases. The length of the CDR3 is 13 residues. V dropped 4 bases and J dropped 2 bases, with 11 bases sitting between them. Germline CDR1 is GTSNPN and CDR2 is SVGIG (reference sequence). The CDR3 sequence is CAWNRGSNYGYTF. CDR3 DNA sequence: TGTGCCTGGAATAGGGGGTCGAACTATGGCTACACCTTC. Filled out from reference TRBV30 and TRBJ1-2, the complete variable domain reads SQTIHQWPATLVQPVGSPLSLECTVEGTSNPNLYWYRQAAGRGLQLLFYSVGIGQISSEVPQNLSASRPQDRQFILSSKKLLLSDSGFYLCAWNRGSNYGYTFGSGTRLTVV.

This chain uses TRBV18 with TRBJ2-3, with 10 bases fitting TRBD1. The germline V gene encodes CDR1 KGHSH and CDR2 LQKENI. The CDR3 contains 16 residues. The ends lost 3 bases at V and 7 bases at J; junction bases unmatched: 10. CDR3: CASSPLAGTGENTQYF. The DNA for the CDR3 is TGTGCCAGCTCACCCCTTGCCGGGACAGGGGAGAATACGCAGTATTTT. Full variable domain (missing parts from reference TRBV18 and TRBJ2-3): NAGVMQNPRHLVRRRGQEARLRCSPMKGHSHVYWYRQLPEEGLKFMVYLQKENIIDESGMPKERFSAEFPKEGPSILRIQQVVRGDSAAYFCASSPLAGTGENTQYFGPGTRLTVL.

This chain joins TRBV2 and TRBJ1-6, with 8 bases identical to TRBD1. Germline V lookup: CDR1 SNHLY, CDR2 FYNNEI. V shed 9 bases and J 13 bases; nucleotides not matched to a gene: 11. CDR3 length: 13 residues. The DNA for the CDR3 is TGTGCCAGTGGAAGGCAGGGGGCCAACCCCCTCCACTTT. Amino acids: CASGRQGANPLHF.

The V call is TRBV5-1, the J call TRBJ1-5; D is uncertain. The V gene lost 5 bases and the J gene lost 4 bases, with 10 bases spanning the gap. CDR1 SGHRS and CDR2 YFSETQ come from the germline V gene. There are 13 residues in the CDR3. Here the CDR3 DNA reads TGCGCCAGCAGTTACGGGTCGAATCAGCCCCAGCATTTT. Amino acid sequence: CASSYGSNQPQHF. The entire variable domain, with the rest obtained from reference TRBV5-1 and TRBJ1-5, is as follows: KAGVTQTPRYLIKTRGQQVTLSCSPISGHRSVSWYQQTPGQGLQFLFEYFSETQRNKGNFPGRFSGRQFSNSRSEMNVSTLELGDSALYLCASSYGSNQPQHFGDGTRLSIL.

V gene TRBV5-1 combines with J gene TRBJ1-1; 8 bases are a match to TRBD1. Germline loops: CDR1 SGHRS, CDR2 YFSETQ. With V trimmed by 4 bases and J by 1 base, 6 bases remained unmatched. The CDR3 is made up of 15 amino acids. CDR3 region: CASSMRTGKNTEAFF. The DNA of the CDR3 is TGCGCCAGCAGCATGAGGACAGGGAAGAACACTGAAGCTTTCTTT.

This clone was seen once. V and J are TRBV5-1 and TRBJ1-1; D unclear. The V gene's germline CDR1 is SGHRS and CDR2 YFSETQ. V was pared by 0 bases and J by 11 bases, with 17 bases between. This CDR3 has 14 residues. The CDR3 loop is CASSLEGGLMNAFF. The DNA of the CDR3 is TGCGCCAGCAGCTTGGAGGGAGGCCTAATGAATGCTTTCTTT.